A single sample is the source of the 5 T cell receptor beta chains below, sequenced in a study of response to subunit inactivated influenza vaccine (dated by TCRdb to about 2018). The protocol used for the library was RT-PCR. The listed sequencing device is Illumina HiSeq 2500. The public reads were quality trimmed at Q25 with fastp and then assembled into clones with MiXCR by TCRdb, keeping productive beta chains. Every CDR3 protein is listed once, alongside the most common genes and DNA of its rows. Counted in this sample were around 710,000 distinct CDR3 sequences; around 14% of them appeared once. The ten most abundant clones make up 6.5% to 8.5% of the sample. The sample consisted of PBMCs from blood, taken 14 to 15 days before vaccination. These receptor sequences come from a man over 45 who received an inactivated influenza vaccine. Donor details come from another sample of the same person, matched by shared clones.

The chain carries TRBV5-1 and TRBJ1-1; D uncertain. The V end was cut by 0 bases, the J end by 7 bases, with 16 bases between. The CDR3 contains 15 residues. Germline CDR1 is SGHRS and CDR2 is YFSETQ. The CDR3 DNA sequence: TGCGCCAGCAGCTTGGAAAAGGGAGGAGGAAATGAAGCTTTCTTT. This codes for CASSLEKGGGNEAFF.

This clonotype was observed a single time. The chain uses TRBV18 and TRBJ2-7, with D maybe TRBD1 (6 bases). Trimming took off 1 base at V and 7 bases at J, with 14 bases between the two ends. Germline V lookup: CDR1 KGHSH, CDR2 LQKENI. The CDR3 is 14 residues long. CDR3 amino acids: CASSPRTGTQEQYF. The CDR3 nucleotides are TGTGCCAGCTCACCACGAACAGGGACGCAGGAGCAGTACTTC.

V and J are TRBV29-1 and TRBJ2-5, with D tentatively TRBD1 or TRBD2 (6 bases each). Trimming removed 7 bases from V and 9 bases from J, with 18 bases in between. The CDR3 has 12 amino acids. Germline values: CDR1 SQVTM, CDR2 ANQGSEA. CDR3 bases: TGCAGCGCCGAACGGGGGCCAGGGGCCCAGTACTTC. This codes for CSAERGPGAQYF. The whole variable domain, filled in from reference TRBV29-1 and TRBJ2-5, reads SAVISQKPSRDICQRGTSLTIQCQVDSQVTMMFWYRQQPGQSLTLIATANQGSEATYESGFVIDKFPISRPNLTFSTLTVSNMSPEDSSIYLCSAERGPGAQYFGPGTRLLVL.

The chain uses TRBV4-1 and TRBJ2-7; D unclear. V lost 1 base and J 5 bases, leaving 12 bases between the germline ends. This CDR3 has 14 residues. Germline V gives CDR1 MGHRA, CDR2 YSYEKL. The CDR3 DNA reads TGCGCCAGCAGCCAAGTAACGGGCTACAACGAGCAGTACTTC. It is translated as CASSQVTGYNEQYF.

This clonotype turned up a few times. The chain has TRBV18 and TRBJ2-5, with 16 bases matching TRBD2. Losses at the gene ends were 3 bases for V and 5 bases for J; bases not matched to a gene: 9. The CDR3 spans 18 residues. Per the germline V gene, CDR1 is KGHSH and CDR2 is LQKENI. In DNA form, the CDR3 reads TGTGCCAGCTCACCCTCGACTCCGGGACTAGCGGGAGGGGAGACCCAGTACTTC. Translating gives CASSPSTPGLAGGETQYF.